The source of this T cell receptor (beta chain) is a study of T cell responses to AZD1222 COVID-19 vaccine. Profiled with immunoSEQ multiplex PCR; TCRdb holds only in-frame clones, not every one. Of roughly 120,000 clones in the sample, around 87% were seen once. Germline trimming cut 4 bases from V and 3 bases from J; bases unmatched to any gene: 5. There are 16 residues in the CDR3. Germline-derived CDR1 and CDR2 are SEHNR and FQNEAQ (reference sequence). Worth noting for this clone: The antigen remains unidentified.

The study, taken as a whole, reports: Two AZD1222 administrations were followed by greater Spike-specific TCR breadth and depth. Females outnumbered males among donors, who were mostly white British; clonal diversity was possibly underestimated. Nearly half of spike-specific TCRs reportedly target unmutated variant regions.

The receptor was isolated from an adult in good health. Source: peripheral blood, taken on day 0 of AZD1222 vaccination. V is TRBV7-9 and J is TRBJ2-2, with 10 positions matching TRBD1. The CDR3 region has the DNA TGTGCCAGCAGCTCCCGGGACAGGGGAGACACCGGGGAGCTGTTTTTT. This gives the protein CASSSRDRGDTGELFF.